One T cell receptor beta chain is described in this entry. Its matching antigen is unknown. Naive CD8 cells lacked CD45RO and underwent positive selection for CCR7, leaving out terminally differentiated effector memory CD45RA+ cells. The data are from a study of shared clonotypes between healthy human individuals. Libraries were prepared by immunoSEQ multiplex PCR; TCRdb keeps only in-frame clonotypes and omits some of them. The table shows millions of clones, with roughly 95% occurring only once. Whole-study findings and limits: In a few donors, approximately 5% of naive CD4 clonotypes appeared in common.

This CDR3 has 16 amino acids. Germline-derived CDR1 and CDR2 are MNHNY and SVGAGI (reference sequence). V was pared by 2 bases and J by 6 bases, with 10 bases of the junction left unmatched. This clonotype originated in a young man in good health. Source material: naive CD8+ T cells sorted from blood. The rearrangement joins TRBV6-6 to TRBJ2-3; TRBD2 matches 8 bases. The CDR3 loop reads CASSYDLRGGPDTQYF. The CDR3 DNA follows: TGTGCCAGCAGTTACGACCTTCGGGGGGGCCCGGATACGCAGTATTTT.